This passage covers 26 T cell receptor beta chains from one sample sequenced in a study of cytomegalovirus exposure and HLA in healthy donors. The PCR had 60 Vbeta and 13 Jbeta primers. Clones were read by immunoSEQ multiplex PCR, and TCRdb kept only the in-frame ones, dropping some. The sample shows 180,000 or so clones, around 88% of them seen only once. Sequencing was done on a sample of PBMCs. The receptors shown here come from a woman aged 25-40 years in good health and CMV-seronegative.

The V call is TRBV4-2, the J call TRBJ2-7; no clear D. Trimming took off 4 bases at V and 0 bases at J, with 10 bases between the two ends. CDR3 length: 14 residues. CDR1 is LGHNA and CDR2 is YNFKEQ in the germline V gene. Here the CDR3 reads CASSPHRNSYEQYF. The DNA of the CDR3 is TGTGCCAGCAGCCCACACAGAAACTCCTACGAGCAGTACTTC.

About this clone: A read error may explain this, as a much larger clone is one base away. The rearrangement joins TRBV6-1 to TRBJ1-2, with TRBD1 matching 7 bases. V shed 6 bases, J shed 2 bases, and the junction held 3 bases outside the gene matches. The CDR3 contains 13 residues. Germline CDR1 MNHNS, CDR2 SASEGT. Written as DNA, the CDR3 is TGTGCCAGCAGCTTGGGACAGAACTATGGCTACACCTTC. Amino acid sequence: CASSLGQNYGYTF.

This chain links TRBV6-5 with TRBJ2-1, with 7 bases matching TRBD2. The CDR3 runs 14 residues. The V segment lost 5 bases and the J segment 7 bases; nucleotides outside the gene matches: 8. The germline CDR1 and CDR2 sequences are MNHEY and SVGAGI. The CDR3 region is CASSTGGRTNEQFF. The CDR3 coding sequence is TGTGCCAGCAGTACGGGAGGTCGCACTAATGAGCAGTTCTTC.

This chain uses TRBV5-6 with TRBJ2-1; TRBD1 agrees at 9 bases. Germline CDR1 and CDR2: SGHDT and YYEEEE. V trimming: 7 bases; J trimming: 6 bases; junction bases outside the gene matches: 11. This CDR3 is built from 15 residues. The CDR3 DNA is TGTGCCAGCCGACCTACAGGGGGCGCAATCAATGAGCAGTTCTTC. Amino acids: CASRPTGGAINEQFF.

The rearrangement uses TRBV7-9 and TRBJ2-7; 12 positions match TRBD1. The germline V gene encodes CDR1 SEHNR and CDR2 FQNEAQ (reference sequence). The CDR3 is 14 residues long. The V segment lost 7 bases and the J segment 6 bases; nucleotides outside the gene matches: 7. CDR3 in DNA: TGTGCCAGCACCTCCGGGACAGGGGGCCTCGAGCAGTACTTC. Its translation: CASTSGTGGLEQYF.

V usage is TRBV27 and J usage is TRBJ2-1; 9 positions match TRBD2. The V gene's germline CDR1 is MNHEY and CDR2 SMNVEV (reference sequence). This CDR3 has 14 amino acids. V shed 3 bases and J 9 bases; nucleotides not matched to a gene: 6. The chain's CDR3 is CASSFVAGAGEQFF. In DNA form, the CDR3 reads TGTGCCAGCAGTTTTGTAGCGGGAGCGGGTGAGCAGTTCTTC.

The genes are TRBV7-2 and TRBJ2-1; possible D gene TRBD1, 6 bases. The CDR3 has 13 residues. Germline V lookup: CDR1 SGHTA, CDR2 FQGNSA. V was shortened by 2 bases and J by 9 bases, with 11 bases between the two germline ends. The CDR3 loop is CASSLTQGREQFF. The CDR3 region has the DNA TGTGCCAGCAGCTTAACTCAGGGGCGTGAGCAGTTCTTC.

The J gene is TRBJ1-1, the V gene TRBV6-1, with D possibly TRBD1 on 6 matching bases. The CDR3 length is 16 residues. The germline V gene has CDR1 MNHNS and CDR2 SASEGT. Between the trimmed V and J ends, which lost 0 bases and 1 base, there was a span of 12 bases. Written as DNA, the CDR3 is TGTGCCAGCAGTGAAGCGAGGAGGACAGAGAACACTGAAGCTTTCTTT. Protein sequence: CASSEARRTENTEAFF.

The gene calls are TRBV5-1 and TRBJ1-2; 9 bases line up with TRBD1. The V and J ends lost 2 bases and 2 bases, in that order; junction bases with no gene match: 4. The CDR3 length is 15 residues. Per germline, CDR1 SGHRS and CDR2 YFSETQ. The CDR3 loop is CASSFGTGRNYGYTF. In DNA, the CDR3 is TGCGCCAGCAGCTTTGGGACAGGGAGGAACTATGGCTACACCTTC.

The chain recombines TRBV6-5 with TRBJ2-5, with D possibly matching TRBD1 (5 bases). V lost 4 bases, J lost 5 bases, and 11 bases lay in between. This CDR3 region has 13 residues. Per germline, CDR1 MNHEY and CDR2 SVGAGI. The CDR3 DNA is TGTGCCAGCAGTTGGGGCAGGGCGGAGACCCAGTACTTC. Translating it yields CASSWGRAETQYF.

The count of this clone is one. The rearrangement links TRBV2 to TRBJ2-7, with D possibly being TRBD2 (6 bases). There are 14 residues in the CDR3. V was trimmed by 3 bases and J by 5 bases, leaving 14 bases between them. From germline, CDR1 is SNHLY and CDR2 FYNNEI. CDR3 loop: CASSDRGSRHEQYF. The CDR3, as DNA: TGTGCCAGCAGTGATCGGGGGTCAAGGCACGAGCAGTACTTC.

The CDR3, as DNA: TGTGCCAGCAGTACTTACCGGGGGGGATACAATGAGCAGTTCTTC. Translating gives CASSTYRGGYNEQFF. This chain joins TRBV27 and TRBJ2-1; 8 bases are shared with TRBD2. V was clipped by 5 bases and J by 4 bases; unmatched bases: 7. The CDR3 length is 15 residues. Germline CDR1 and CDR2: MNHEY and SMNVEV (reference sequence).

This chain links TRBV7-2 with TRBJ2-3, with 9 bases lining up with TRBD2. Trimming cost V 4 bases and J 3 bases; bases outside gene matches: 5. Germline V lookup: CDR1 SGHTA, CDR2 FQGNSA. The CDR3 sequence is 15 residues long. In DNA, the CDR3 is TGTGCCAGCAGCTCAAACCTAGCGGGAACAGATACGCAGTATTTT. This encodes CASSSNLAGTDTQYF.

The chain joins TRBV19 to TRBJ2-2; D possibly corresponds to TRBD1 (6 bases). Trimming took off 1 base at V and 5 bases at J, with 11 bases between the two ends. Germline-derived CDR1 and CDR2 are LNHDA and SQIVND (reference sequence). The CDR3 runs 15 residues. The CDR3 nucleotides are TGTGCCAGTAGTATAGGGACAGCTGGAACCGGGGAGCTGTTTTTT. Its protein product is CASSIGTAGTGELFF.

The CDR3 DNA is TGTGCCAGCAGCCCCGCTGTTCGGATATGGGCCACTGAAGCTTTCTTT. Translation: CASSPAVRIWATEAFF. The V and J genes are TRBV28 and TRBJ1-1; D ambiguous. Deletions cut 6 bases from V and 4 bases from J, with 21 bases between. The CDR3 consists of 16 residues. The germline V gene encodes CDR1 MDHEN and CDR2 SYDVKM. Full variable domain (rest looked up from reference TRBV28 and TRBJ1-1): DVKVTQSSRYLVKRTGEKVFLECVQDMDHENMFWYRQDPGLGLRLIYFSYDVKMKEKGDIPEGYSVSREKKERFSLILESASTNQTSMYLCASSPAVRIWATEAFFGQGTRLTVV.

The chain carries TRBV2 and TRBJ1-5, with 7 bases aligning to TRBD1. CDR1 is SNHLY, CDR2 FYNNEI, per germline. With 3 bases clipped from V and 7 bases from J, the junction kept 9 bases outside the gene matches. The CDR3 loop spans 15 amino acids. CDR3: CASSDGKGGIQPQHF. Written as DNA, the CDR3 is TGTGCCAGCAGTGACGGTAAAGGGGGCATCCAGCCCCAGCATTTT.

The chain combines TRBV5-1 with TRBJ2-1, with 15 bases identical to TRBD2. Germline V lookup: CDR1 SGHRS, CDR2 YFSETQ. J gave up 4 bases and V 4 bases, and 3 bases lay outside the gene matches. The CDR3 covers 16 residues. As DNA, the CDR3 is TGCGCCAGCAGCCGAGGACTAGCGGGGGGGTACAATGAGCAGTTCTTC. Amino acid sequence: CASSRGLAGGYNEQFF.

CDR3 coding DNA: TGTGCCAGCAGCGTAGGTCAGGGTACCTACGAGCAGTACTTC. The encoded protein is CASSVGQGTYEQYF. The chain recombines TRBV9 with TRBJ2-7; D may be TRBD1 (5 bases). V lost 0 bases, J lost 2 bases, and 9 bases lay in between. This CDR3 is 14 amino acids long. Germline V gene data show CDR1 as SGDLS and CDR2 as YYNGEE.

This clone appeared once. The chain employs TRBV7-3 and TRBJ2-3, with TRBD2 matching 12 bases. The CDR3 is made up of 17 amino acids. Germline loops: CDR1 SGHTA, CDR2 FQGTGA. After removal of 2 bases from V and 5 bases from J, the junction contained 8 bases not matched to a gene. The CDR3 bases are TGTGCCAGCAGCTTATGGGCTAGCGGGAGGGCTGGAGATACGCAGTATTTT. Amino acid sequence: CASSLWASGRAGDTQYF.

The gene calls are TRBV7-9 and TRBJ2-1; 7 positions agree with TRBD2. Germline CDR1 SEHNR, CDR2 FQNEAQ (reference sequence). After removal of 2 bases from V and 4 bases from J, the junction contained 8 bases not matched to a gene. The CDR3 sequence is 16 residues long. The CDR3 DNA follows: TGTGCCAGCAGCTTACTTAGGGAGGGCCTTTACAATGAGCAGTTCTTC. Its translation is CASSLLREGLYNEQFF.

The V gene is TRBV28, the J gene TRBJ2-5, with D unresolved. The DNA end is more similar to TRBJ2-7, so the J call may be wrong. The CDR3 length is 13 residues. Germline CDR1 MDHEN, CDR2 SYDVKM. CDR3 in DNA: TGTGCCAGCAGTTCTCTCCGGAACTACGAGCAGTACTTC. Its translation: CASSSLRNYEQYF.

As to this clone: The sample carries other DNA sequences with the same CDR3. The chain links TRBV4-1 to TRBJ2-1; 9 bases map to TRBD2. The CDR3 sequence is 13 residues long. V was pared by 3 bases and J by 9 bases, with 3 bases of the junction left unmatched. Germline loops: CDR1 MGHRA, CDR2 YSYEKL. CDR3 region: CASSQQAGGEQFF. In nucleotides, the CDR3 is TGCGCCAGCAGCCAGCAAGCGGGGGGTGAGCAGTTCTTC.

V gene TRBV4-1 combines with J gene TRBJ2-2, with D perhaps matching TRBD1 (7 bases). The CDR3 is made up of 15 amino acids. The V gene's germline CDR1 is MGHRA and CDR2 YSYEKL. The ends were cut back, 4 bases at V and 3 bases at J, with 12 bases in the middle. The CDR3 region is CASSPGDSYTGELFF. The CDR3 DNA follows: TGCGCCAGCAGCCCGGGGGACAGCTACACCGGGGAGCTGTTTTTT.

This clone is medium-sized in the sample. The rearrangement joins TRBV2 to TRBJ2-7; maybe TRBD2 (5 bases). The CDR3 length is 11 residues. V dropped 4 bases and J dropped 12 bases, with 13 bases sitting between them. Per the germline V gene, CDR1 is SNHLY and CDR2 is FYNNEI. CDR3 region: CASSGGKGSYF. CDR3 in DNA: TGTGCCAGCAGTGGAGGGAAAGGGTCGTACTTC.

V is TRBV7-3 and J is TRBJ2-1; 11 bases are shared with TRBD2. The CDR3 is made up of 15 amino acids. V shed 5 bases, J shed 9 bases, and the junction held 9 bases outside the gene matches. Germline CDR1 and CDR2: SGHTA and FQGTGA. The CDR3 spells CASSSLAGGQGEQFF. The CDR3 nucleotides read TGTGCCAGCAGCAGCCTAGCGGGAGGCCAGGGTGAGCAGTTCTTC.

This chain links TRBV5-5 with TRBJ2-7; 7 bases agree with TRBD1. The CDR3 extends over 13 amino acids. Germline CDR1 is SGHKS and CDR2 is YYEKEE (reference sequence). With 3 bases clipped from V and 6 bases from J, the junction kept 6 bases outside the gene matches. The CDR3 DNA follows: TGTGCCAGCAGCTCGGCTCCAGGGGGCGAGCAGTACTTC. Translated: CASSSAPGGEQYF.